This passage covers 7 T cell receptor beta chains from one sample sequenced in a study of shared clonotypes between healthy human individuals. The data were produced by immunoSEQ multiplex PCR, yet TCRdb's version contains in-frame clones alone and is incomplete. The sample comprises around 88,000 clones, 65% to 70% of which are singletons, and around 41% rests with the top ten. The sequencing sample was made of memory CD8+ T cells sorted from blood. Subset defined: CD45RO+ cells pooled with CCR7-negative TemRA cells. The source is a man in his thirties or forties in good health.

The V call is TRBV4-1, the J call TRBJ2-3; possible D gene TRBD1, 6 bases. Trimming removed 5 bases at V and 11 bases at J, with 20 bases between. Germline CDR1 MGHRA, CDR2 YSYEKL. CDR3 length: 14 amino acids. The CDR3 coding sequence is TGCGCCAGCAGCAAACAGGGTAGGGGTGCTTGGCAGTATTTT. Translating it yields CASSKQGRGAWQYF.

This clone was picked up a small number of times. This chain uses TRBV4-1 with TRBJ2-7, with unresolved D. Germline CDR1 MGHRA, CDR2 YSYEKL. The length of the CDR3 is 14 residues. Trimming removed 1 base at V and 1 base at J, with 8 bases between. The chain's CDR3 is CASSQVLPSYEQYF. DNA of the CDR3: TGCGCCAGCAGCCAAGTCTTACCTTCCTACGAGCAGTACTTC.

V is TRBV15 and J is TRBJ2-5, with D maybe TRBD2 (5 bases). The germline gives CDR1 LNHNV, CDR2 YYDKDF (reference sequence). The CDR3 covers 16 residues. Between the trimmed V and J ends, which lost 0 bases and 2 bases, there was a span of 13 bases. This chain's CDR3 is CATSRDRGFGQETQYF. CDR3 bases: TGTGCCACCAGCAGAGATAGAGGGTTTGGGCAAGAGACCCAGTACTTC.

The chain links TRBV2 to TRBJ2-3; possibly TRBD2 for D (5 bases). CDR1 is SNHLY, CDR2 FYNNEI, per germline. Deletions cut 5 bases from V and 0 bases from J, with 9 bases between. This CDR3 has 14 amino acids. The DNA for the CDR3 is TGTGCCAGCAGTAGGCGGACTAGCACAGATACGCAGTATTTT. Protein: CASSRRTSTDTQYF.

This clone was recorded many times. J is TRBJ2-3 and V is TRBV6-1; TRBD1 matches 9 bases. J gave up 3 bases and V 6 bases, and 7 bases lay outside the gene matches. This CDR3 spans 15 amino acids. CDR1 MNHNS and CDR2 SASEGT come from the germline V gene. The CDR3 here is CASRLGQGSTDTQYF. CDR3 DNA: TGTGCCAGCAGGTTGGGACAGGGAAGTACAGATACGCAGTATTTT.

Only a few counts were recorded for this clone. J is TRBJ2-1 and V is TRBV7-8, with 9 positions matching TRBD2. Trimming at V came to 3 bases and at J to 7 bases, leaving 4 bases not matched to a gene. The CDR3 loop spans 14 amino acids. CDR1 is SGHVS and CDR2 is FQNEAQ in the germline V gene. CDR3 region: CASSFSGSLNEQFF. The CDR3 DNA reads TGTGCCAGCAGCTTTAGCGGGAGTTTAAATGAGCAGTTCTTC.

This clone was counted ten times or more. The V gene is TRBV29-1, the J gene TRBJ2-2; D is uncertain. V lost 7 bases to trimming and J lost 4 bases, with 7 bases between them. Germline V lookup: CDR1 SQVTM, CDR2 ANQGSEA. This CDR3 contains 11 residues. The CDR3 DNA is TGCAGCGCCTTGGGCACCGGGGAGCTGTTTTTT. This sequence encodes CSALGTGELFF.